A single sample gave rise to the 4 T cell receptor beta chains below, sequenced in a study of T cell responses to AZD1222 COVID-19 vaccine. TCRdb's table, derived via immunoSEQ multiplex PCR, lists solely in-frame clones and lacks some. This sample has 120,000 or so clones, with around 90% found just once. Sequenced material: peripheral blood, taken 28 days after the second AZD1222 dose. These receptors all come from an adult who received the AZD1222 COVID-19 vaccine.

The CDR3 spells CASSLESSPLHF. Here the CDR3 DNA reads TGCGCCAGCAGCTTGGAGAGTTCACCCCTCCACTTT. The rearrangement uses TRBV5-1 and TRBJ1-6; unclear D gene. With 0 bases removed from V and 9 bases from J, the gap between germline ends came to 4 bases. Germline lookup yields CDR1 SGHRS and CDR2 YFSETQ. This CDR3 is built from 12 residues.

The rearrangement links TRBV28 to TRBJ1-2; maybe TRBD1 (6 bases). Trimming pared 7 bases from V and 4 bases from J, leaving 13 bases between. The germline gives CDR1 MDHEN, CDR2 SYDVKM. The CDR3 extends over 13 amino acids. The CDR3, as DNA: TGTGCCAGCAACCCGGGGGGCATCTATGGCTACACCTTC. This gives the protein CASNPGGIYGYTF.

On this clone: Within the sample, other DNA sequences also encode this same CDR3. This rearrangement joins TRBV7-9 to TRBJ1-1; D not certain. The CDR3 consists of 13 residues. Trimming left V 1 base short and J 1 base short, with 4 bases between. CDR1 is SEHNR, CDR2 FQNEAQ, per germline (reference sequence). The CDR3 sequence is CASSLEGNTEAFF. The DNA for the CDR3 is TGTGCCAGCAGCTTAGAGGGGAACACTGAAGCTTTCTTT.

V gene TRBV5-1 combines with J gene TRBJ1-3, with D hard to call. Germline V gene data show CDR1 as SGHRS and CDR2 as YFSETQ. Trimming took off 5 bases at V and 0 bases at J, with 15 bases between the two ends. This CDR3 is 16 amino acids long. In DNA, the CDR3 is TGCGCCAGCAGTTTTTCGGGCAGAAGCTCTGGAAACACCATATATTTT. This encodes CASSFSGRSSGNTIYF.